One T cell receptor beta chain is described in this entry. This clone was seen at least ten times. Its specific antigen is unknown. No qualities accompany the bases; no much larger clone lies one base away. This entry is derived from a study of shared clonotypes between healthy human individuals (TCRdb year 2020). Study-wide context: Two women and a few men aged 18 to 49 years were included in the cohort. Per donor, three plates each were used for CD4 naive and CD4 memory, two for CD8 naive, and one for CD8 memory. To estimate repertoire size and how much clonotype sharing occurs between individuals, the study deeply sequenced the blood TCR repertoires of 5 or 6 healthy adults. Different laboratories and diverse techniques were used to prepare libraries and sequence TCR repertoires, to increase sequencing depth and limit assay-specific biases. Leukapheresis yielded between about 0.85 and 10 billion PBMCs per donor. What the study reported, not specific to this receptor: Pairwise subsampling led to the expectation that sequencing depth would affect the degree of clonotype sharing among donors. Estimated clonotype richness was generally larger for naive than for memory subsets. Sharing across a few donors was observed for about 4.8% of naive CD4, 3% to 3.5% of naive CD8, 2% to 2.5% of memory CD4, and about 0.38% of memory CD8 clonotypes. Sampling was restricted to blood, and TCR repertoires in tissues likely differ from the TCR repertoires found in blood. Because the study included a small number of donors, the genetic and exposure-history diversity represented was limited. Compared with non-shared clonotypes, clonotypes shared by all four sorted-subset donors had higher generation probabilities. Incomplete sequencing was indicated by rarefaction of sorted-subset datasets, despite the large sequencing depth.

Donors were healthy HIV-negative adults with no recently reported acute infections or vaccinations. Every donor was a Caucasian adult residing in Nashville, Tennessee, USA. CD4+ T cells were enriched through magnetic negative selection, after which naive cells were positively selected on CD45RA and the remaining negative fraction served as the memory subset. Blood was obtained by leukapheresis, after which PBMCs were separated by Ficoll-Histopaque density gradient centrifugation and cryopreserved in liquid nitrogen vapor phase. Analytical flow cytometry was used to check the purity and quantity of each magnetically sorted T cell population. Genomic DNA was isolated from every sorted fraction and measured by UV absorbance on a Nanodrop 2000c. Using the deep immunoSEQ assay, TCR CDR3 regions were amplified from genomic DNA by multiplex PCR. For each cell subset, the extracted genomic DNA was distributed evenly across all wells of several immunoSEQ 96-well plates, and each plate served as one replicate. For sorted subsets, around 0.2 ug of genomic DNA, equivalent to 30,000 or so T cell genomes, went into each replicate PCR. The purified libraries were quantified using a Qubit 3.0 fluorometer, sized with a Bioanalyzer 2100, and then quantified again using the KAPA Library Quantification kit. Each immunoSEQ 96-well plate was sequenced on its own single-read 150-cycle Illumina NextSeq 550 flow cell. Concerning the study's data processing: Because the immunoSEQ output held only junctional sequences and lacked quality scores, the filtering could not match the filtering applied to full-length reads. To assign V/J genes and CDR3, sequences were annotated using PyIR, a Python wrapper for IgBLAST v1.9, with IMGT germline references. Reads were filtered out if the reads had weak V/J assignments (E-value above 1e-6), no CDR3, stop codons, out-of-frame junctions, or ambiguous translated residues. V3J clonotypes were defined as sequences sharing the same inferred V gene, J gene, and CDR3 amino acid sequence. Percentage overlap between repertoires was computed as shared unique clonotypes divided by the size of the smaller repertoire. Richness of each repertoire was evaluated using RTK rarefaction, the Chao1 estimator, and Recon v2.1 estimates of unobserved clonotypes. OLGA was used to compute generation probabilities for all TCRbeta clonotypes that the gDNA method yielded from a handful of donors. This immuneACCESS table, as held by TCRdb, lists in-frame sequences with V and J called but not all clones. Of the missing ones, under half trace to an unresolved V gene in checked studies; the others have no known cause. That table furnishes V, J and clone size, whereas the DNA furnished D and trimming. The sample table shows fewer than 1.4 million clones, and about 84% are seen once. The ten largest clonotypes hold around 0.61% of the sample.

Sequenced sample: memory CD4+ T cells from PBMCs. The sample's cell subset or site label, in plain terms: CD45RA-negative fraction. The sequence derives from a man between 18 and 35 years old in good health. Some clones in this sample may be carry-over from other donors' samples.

The CDR3 sequence is CAWTVQETQYF. In nucleotide form, the sequence is TGTGCCTGGACAGTTCAAGAGACCCAGTACTTC. The chain was built from TRBV30 and TRBJ2-5, with the D gene not clear enough to name. Between the V and J ends, shortened by 4 bases and 2 bases respectively, the junction contains 5 bases. The CDR3 contains 11 residues, cysteine and phenylalanine counted. Kept here is only the CDR3 DNA, which spans 33 bases and is read in frame from base 1. Per the germline V gene (reference sequence), GTSNPN is the CDR1 and SVGIG is the CDR2.